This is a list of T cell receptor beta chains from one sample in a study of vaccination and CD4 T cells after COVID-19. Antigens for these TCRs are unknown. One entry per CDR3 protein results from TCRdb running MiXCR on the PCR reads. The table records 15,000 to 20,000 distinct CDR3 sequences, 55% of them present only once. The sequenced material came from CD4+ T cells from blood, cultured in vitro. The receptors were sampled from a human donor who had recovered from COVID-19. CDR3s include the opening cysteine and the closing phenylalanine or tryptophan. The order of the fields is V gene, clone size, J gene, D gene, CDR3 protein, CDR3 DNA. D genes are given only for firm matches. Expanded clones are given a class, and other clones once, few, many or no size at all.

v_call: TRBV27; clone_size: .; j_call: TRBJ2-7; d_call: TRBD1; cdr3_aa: CASSSLTGTYEQYF; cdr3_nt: TGTGCCAGCAGTTCCCTGACAGGGACCTACGAGCAGTACTTC
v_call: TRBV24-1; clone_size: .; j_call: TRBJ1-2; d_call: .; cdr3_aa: CATSDPTATSLGGYTF; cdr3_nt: TGTGCCACCAGTGATCCCACCGCGACCTCCCTCGGTGGCTACACCTTC
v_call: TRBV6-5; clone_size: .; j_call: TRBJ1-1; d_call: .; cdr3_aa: CASSYVKNTEAFF; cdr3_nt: TGTGCCAGCAGTTACGTGAAGAACACTGAAGCTTTCTTT
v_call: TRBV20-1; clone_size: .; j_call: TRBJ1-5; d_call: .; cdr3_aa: CSASPSGAGYQPQHF; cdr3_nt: TGCAGTGCTAGCCCCTCGGGAGCTGGCTATCAGCCCCAGCATTTT
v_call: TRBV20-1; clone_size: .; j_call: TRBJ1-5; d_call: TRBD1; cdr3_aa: CSAREDRGGNQPQHF; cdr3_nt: TGCAGTGCTAGAGAAGACAGGGGTGGCAATCAGCCCCAGCATTTT
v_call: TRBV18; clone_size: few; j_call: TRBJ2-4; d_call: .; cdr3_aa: CASSPVRGKAKNIQYF; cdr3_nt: TGTGCCAGCTCACCGGTCCGGGGGAAAGCCAAAAACATTCAGTACTTC
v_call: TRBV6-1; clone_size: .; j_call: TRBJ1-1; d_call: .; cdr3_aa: CASTRSRVDTEAFF; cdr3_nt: TGTGCCAGCACCCGAAGCAGGGTGGACACTGAAGCTTTCTTT
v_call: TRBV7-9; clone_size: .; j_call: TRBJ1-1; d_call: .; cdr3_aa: CASSLGGWKAEAFF; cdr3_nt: TGTGCCAGCAGCTTAGGGGGTTGGAAGGCTGAAGCTTTCTTT
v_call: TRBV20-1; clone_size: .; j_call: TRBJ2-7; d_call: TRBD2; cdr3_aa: CSAALAGGRGSYEQYF; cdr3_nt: TGCAGTGCAGCGCTAGCGGGAGGTCGGGGATCCTACGAGCAGTACTTC
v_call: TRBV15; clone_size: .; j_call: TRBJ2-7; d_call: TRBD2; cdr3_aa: CATSRQGSGRAEQYF; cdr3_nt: TGTGCCACCAGCAGACAAGGGAGCGGGAGGGCCGAGCAGTACTTC
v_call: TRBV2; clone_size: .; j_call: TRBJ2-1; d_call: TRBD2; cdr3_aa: CASSGGLAGVVEQFF; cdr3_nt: TGTGCCAGCAGTGGGGGGCTAGCGGGAGTGGTTGAGCAGTTCTTC
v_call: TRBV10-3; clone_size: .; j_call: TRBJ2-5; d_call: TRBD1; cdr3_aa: CAIRGTGSQETQYF; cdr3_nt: TGTGCCATCAGGGGGACAGGTTCCCAAGAGACCCAGTACTTC
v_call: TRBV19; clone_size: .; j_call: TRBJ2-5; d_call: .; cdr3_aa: CASSIYPQYGRRGETQYF; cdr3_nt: TGTGCCAGTAGTATTTACCCCCAGTACGGGCGGAGGGGAGAGACCCAGTACTTC
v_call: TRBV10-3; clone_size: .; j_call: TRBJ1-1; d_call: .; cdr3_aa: CAIMSRGDTEAFF; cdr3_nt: TGTGCCATCATGTCTCGAGGGGACACTGAAGCTTTCTTT
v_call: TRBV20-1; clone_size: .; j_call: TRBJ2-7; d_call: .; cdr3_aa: CSARRQVTYEQYF; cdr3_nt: TGCAGTGCTAGACGACAGGTGACCTACGAGCAGTACTTC
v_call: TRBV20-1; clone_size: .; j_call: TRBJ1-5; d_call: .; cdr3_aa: CSAKSGTAYNQPQHF; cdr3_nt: TGCAGTGCTAAATCCGGGACGGCTTACAATCAGCCCCAGCATTTT
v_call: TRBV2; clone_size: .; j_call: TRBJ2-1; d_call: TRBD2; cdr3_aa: CAMTQSGSVDNEQFF; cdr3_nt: TGTGCCATGACGCAGAGCGGGAGTGTAGACAATGAGCAGTTCTTC
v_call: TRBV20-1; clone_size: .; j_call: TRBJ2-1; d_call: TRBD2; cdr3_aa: CSATILAESYNEQFF; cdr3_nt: TGCAGTGCCACTATTCTAGCGGAGTCCTACAATGAGCAGTTCTTC
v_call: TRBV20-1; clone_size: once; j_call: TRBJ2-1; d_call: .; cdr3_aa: CSAPDSRYNEQFF; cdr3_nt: TGCAGTGCGCCGGACAGTCGGTACAATGAGCAGTTCTTC
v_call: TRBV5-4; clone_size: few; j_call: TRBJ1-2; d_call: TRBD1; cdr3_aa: CASSPPGGFGYTF; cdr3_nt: TGTGCCAGCAGCCCCCCAGGGGGCTTTGGCTACACCTTC
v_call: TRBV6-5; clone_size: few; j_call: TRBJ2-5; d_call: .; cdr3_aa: CASSYSAGLQETQYF; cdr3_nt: TGTGCCAGCAGTTACTCTGCAGGACTCCAAGAGACCCAGTACTTC
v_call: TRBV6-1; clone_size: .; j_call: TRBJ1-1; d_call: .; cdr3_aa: CASSRGVGDTEAFF; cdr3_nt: TGTGCCAGCAGTCGTGGCGTAGGGGACACTGAAGCTTTCTTT
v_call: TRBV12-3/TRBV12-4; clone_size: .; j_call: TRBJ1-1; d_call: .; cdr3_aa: CASSLWEGSAFF; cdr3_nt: TGTGCCAGCAGTTTATGGGAGGGATCTGCTTTCTTT
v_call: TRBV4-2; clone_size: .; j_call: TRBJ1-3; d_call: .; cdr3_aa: CASSHSFSGNTIYF; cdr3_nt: TGTGCCAGCAGCCACAGTTTCTCTGGGAACACCATATATTTT
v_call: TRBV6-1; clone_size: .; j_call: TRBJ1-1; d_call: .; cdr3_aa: CASSGGGRDEAFF; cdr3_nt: TGTGCCAGCAGTGGGGGAGGGAGGGATGAAGCTTTCTTT
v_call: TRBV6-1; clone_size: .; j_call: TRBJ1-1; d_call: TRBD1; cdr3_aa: CASSTAGGEVEAFF; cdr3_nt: TGTGCCAGCAGTACCGCAGGGGGGGAAGTTGAAGCTTTCTTT
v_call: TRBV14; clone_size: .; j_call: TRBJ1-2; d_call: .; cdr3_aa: CASSQHLEFGYTF; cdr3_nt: TGTGCCAGCAGCCAACACTTGGAGTTTGGCTACACCTTC
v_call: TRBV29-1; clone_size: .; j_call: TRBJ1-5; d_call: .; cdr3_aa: CSARDTDQPQHF; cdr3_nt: TGCAGCGCGAGGGACACCGATCAGCCCCAGCATTTT
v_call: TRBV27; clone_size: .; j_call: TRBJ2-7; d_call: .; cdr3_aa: CASSSLGALKNEQYF; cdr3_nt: TGTGCCAGCAGTTCCCTCGGGGCCCTGAAGAACGAGCAGTACTTC
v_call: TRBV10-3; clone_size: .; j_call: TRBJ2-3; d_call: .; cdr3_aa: CAISDSGRATDTQYF; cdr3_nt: TGTGCCATCAGTGATTCGGGCAGGGCCACAGATACGCAGTATTTT
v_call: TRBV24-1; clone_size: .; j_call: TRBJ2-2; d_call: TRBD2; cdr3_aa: CATSDPTSGGDTGELFF; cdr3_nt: TGTGCCACCAGTGACCCTACTAGCGGGGGGGACACCGGGGAGCTGTTTTTT
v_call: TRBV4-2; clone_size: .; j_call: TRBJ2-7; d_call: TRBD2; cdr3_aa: CASSQDALSPAGGPREQYF; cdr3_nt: TGTGCCAGCAGCCAAGATGCCCTATCTCCAGCGGGAGGGCCCAGGGAGCAGTACTTC
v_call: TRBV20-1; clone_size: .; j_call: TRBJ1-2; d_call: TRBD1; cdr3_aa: CSARDRDRGFNYGYTF; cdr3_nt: TGCAGTGCTAGAGATCGTGACAGGGGGTTTAACTATGGCTACACCTTC
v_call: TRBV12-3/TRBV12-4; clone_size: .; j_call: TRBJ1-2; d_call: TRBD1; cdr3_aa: CASTLQGLDYGYTF; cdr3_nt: TGTGCCAGCACTTTACAGGGGCTGGACTATGGCTACACCTTC
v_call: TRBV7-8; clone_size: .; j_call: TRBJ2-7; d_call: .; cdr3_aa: CASSLGRLLAYEQYF; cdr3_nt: TGTGCCAGCAGCTTAGGTCGTCTTCTAGCCTACGAGCAGTACTTC
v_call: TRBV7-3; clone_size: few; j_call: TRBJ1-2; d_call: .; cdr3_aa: CASSLRAGRDGYTF; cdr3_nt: TGTGCCAGCAGCCTACGGGCAGGGAGGGATGGCTACACCTTC
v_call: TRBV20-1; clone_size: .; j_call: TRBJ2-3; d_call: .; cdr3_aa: CSAWSPTGRTDTQYF; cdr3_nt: TGCAGTGCTTGGTCTCCGACAGGACGCACAGATACGCAGTATTTT
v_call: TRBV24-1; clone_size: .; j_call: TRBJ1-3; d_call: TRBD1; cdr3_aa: CATASSGGSGNTIYF; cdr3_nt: TGTGCCACCGCTTCCTCAGGGGGCTCTGGAAACACCATATATTTT
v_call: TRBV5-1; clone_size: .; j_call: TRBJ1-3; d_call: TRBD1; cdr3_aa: CASSSTTGSVYF; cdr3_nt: TGCGCCAGCAGCTCGACGACAGGGTCCGTATATTTT
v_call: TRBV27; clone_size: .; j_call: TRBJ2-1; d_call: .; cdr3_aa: CASSFSDRSPNEQFF; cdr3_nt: TGTGCCAGCAGTTTCAGCGACCGATCGCCCAATGAGCAGTTCTTC
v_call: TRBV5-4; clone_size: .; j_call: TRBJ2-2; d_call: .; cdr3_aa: CASSLDRGGTGELFF; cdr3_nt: TGTGCCAGCAGCTTGGATAGGGGAGGAACCGGGGAGCTGTTTTTT
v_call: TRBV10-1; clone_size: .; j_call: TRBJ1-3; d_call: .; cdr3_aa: CASGQKGPLGNTIYF; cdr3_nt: TGCGCCAGCGGGCAAAAAGGGCCGCTCGGAAACACCATATATTTT
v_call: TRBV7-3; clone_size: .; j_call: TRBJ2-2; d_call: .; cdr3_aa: CASSRNQGVDTGELFF; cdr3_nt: TGTGCCAGCAGCCGAAACCAAGGGGTAGACACCGGGGAGCTGTTTTTT
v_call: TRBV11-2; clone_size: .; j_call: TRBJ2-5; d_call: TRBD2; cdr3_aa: CASSFGRAPLQETQYF; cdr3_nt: TGTGCCAGCAGCTTCGGGAGGGCTCCCCTCCAAGAGACCCAGTACTTC
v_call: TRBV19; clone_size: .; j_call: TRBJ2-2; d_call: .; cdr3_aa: CASTLGTHTGELFF; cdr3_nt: TGTGCCAGTACTTTGGGGACACACACCGGGGAGCTGTTTTTT
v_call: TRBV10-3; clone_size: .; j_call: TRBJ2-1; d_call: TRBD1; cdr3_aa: CAITGTGGHEQFF; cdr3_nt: TGTGCCATTACCGGGACAGGTGGCCATGAGCAGTTCTTC